Presented here are 24 T cell receptor beta chains from one specimen sequenced in a study of vaccination effects on CD4 cells after COVID-19. Investigators separated out CD4+ T cells once 10 days of culture had passed. Antigens of these TCRs are unknown. The repertoire was sequenced with immunoSEQ multiplex PCR; TCRdb's copy has only in-frame clones and lacks some. In the table there are about 64,000 clones, approximately 70% of which are singletons. Sequencing was performed on CD4+ T cells from PBMCs cultured without peptide, taken before COVID-19 vaccination. The receptors shown here come from a human donor who had a prior SARS-CoV-2 infection.

The chain combines TRBV3-1 (or the pseudogene TRBV3-2) with TRBJ2-1; 10 bases fit TRBD2. Trimming took 6 bases from V and 5 from J; bases not matched to a gene: 10. The CDR3 sequence is 16 residues long. Germline values: CDR1 LGHDT, CDR2 YNNKEL (reference sequence). CDR3 sequence reads: CASSFSVLAGNNEQFF. The CDR3, as DNA: TGTGCCAGCAGTTTCTCGGTACTAGCGGGGAACAATGAGCAGTTCTTC.

This clone was counted between two and nine times. J is TRBJ2-7 and V is TRBV30; 7 bases align to TRBD1. The CDR3 is made up of 14 amino acids. The germline V gene has CDR1 GTSNPN and CDR2 SVGIG (reference sequence). The CDR3 DNA sequence: TGTGCGGGGAGCCAGAAGGGGGCACCCTACGAGCAGTACTTC. Translation: CAGSQKGAPYEQYF.

The CDR3 protein is CASSLTPLREETQYF. DNA of the CDR3: TGTGCCAGCAGCTTGACCCCACTCAGGGAAGAGACCCAGTACTTC. The chain links TRBV5-5 to TRBJ2-5; perhaps TRBD1 as D (5 bases). The V end was cut by 1 base, the J end by 3 bases, with 13 bases between. This CDR3 has 15 amino acids. CDR1 and CDR2 from the germline V gene are SGHKS and YYEKEE (reference sequence).

With respect to this clone: The sample holds other DNA sequences that translate to the same CDR3. This chain links TRBV5-1 with TRBJ1-3; no reliable D call. The CDR3 is made up of 14 amino acids. The V end was cut by 2 bases, the J end by 0 bases, with 6 bases between. CDR1 SGHRS and CDR2 YFSETQ come from the germline V gene. The CDR3 sequence: CASSLDYSGNTIYF. The CDR3 DNA sequence: TGCGCCAGCAGCTTAGACTACTCTGGAAACACCATATATTTT.

This chain links TRBV11-3 with TRBJ2-7; perhaps TRBD1 as D (5 bases). The CDR3 is 15 residues long. Trimming shortened V by 0 bases and J by 3 bases, and 12 bases separated the two germline ends. CDR1 and CDR2 from the germline V gene are SGHNT and YENEEA. Written as DNA, the CDR3 is TGTGCCAGCAGCTTAGATAGGGGAAGAGACTACGAGCAGTACTTC. This encodes CASSLDRGRDYEQYF.

CDR3 amino acids: CASSQDFRQAGNTIYF. The CDR3 DNA reads as TGCGCCAGCAGCCAAGATTTTCGGCAGGCTGGAAACACCATATATTTT. The chain carries TRBV4-3 and TRBJ1-3, with D uncertain. Germline CDR1 is LGHNA and CDR2 is YSLEER. Trimming left V 0 bases short and J 2 bases short, with 11 bases between. The CDR3 totals 16 residues.

J is TRBJ1-4 and V is TRBV14; D call uncertain. Deletions cut 1 base from V and 8 bases from J, with 5 bases between. The CDR3 runs 12 residues. Germline CDR1 is SGHDN and CDR2 is FVKESK. CDR3 coding DNA: TGTGCCAGCAGCCAAGTCGGGGAAAAACTGTTTTTT. Translated: CASSQVGEKLFF.

V usage is TRBV9 and J usage is TRBJ2-1, with TRBD2 matching 11 bases. V dropped 0 bases and J dropped 0; count of bases not matched to a gene: 11. The germline V gene has CDR1 SGDLS and CDR2 YYNGEE. CDR3 length: 20 amino acids. For the CDR3, the DNA is TGTGCCAGCAGCGTAGGTGTAGCGGGGGGGCCGGGAAACTCCTACAATGAGCAGTTCTTC. Residues: CASSVGVAGGPGNSYNEQFF.

The chain has TRBV7-2 and TRBJ2-7; possibly TRBD2 for D (6 bases). From germline, CDR1 is SGHTA and CDR2 FQGNSA. The V and J ends lost 3 bases and 0 bases respectively, with 9 bases between them. The CDR3 loop spans 14 amino acids. The CDR3 region is CASSFAGGSYEQYF. The CDR3 DNA reads TGTGCCAGCAGCTTTGCCGGGGGCTCCTACGAGCAGTACTTC. The variable domain in full, completed from reference TRBV7-2 and TRBJ2-7, reads GAGVSQSPSNKVTEKGKDVELRCDPISGHTALYWYRQSLGQGLEFLIYFQGNSAPDKSGLPSDRFSAERTGGSVSTLTIQRTQQEDSAVYLCASSFAGGSYEQYFGPGTRLTVT.

The rearrangement links TRBV2 to TRBJ1-5; no clear D. Germline CDR1 SNHLY, CDR2 FYNNEI. Trimming took 1 base from V and 0 from J, leaving 1 base between them. CDR3 length equals 13 residues. The chain's CDR3 is CASSEVSNQPQHF. The CDR3 DNA reads TGTGCCAGCAGTGAAGTTAGCAATCAGCCCCAGCATTTT.

The V and J genes are TRBV3-1 (or the pseudogene TRBV3-2) and TRBJ2-3; 10 bases are a match to TRBD1. CDR3 length: 14 amino acids. After removal of 9 bases from V and 1 base from J, the junction contained 4 bases not matched to a gene. Germline V gene sequence: CDR1 LGHDT, CDR2 YNNKEL (reference sequence). This CDR3 reads CASTGTGGTDTQYF. In DNA, the CDR3 is TGTGCCAGTACAGGGACAGGGGGCACAGATACGCAGTATTTT.

CDR3 sequence (DNA): TGTGCCACCCGAAGGGACAGGGAAACAGATACGCAGTATTTT. Protein product: CATRRDRETDTQYF. The V call is TRBV11-2, the J call TRBJ2-3; 9 nucleotides line up with TRBD1. CDR1 is SGHAT and CDR2 is FQNNGV in the germline V gene. This CDR3 is 14 amino acids long. The J segment lost 3 bases and the V segment lost 10 bases, leaving 8 bases of the junction unmatched.

The chain uses TRBV11-2 and TRBJ2-7; 12 positions match TRBD2. The germline V gene encodes CDR1 SGHAT and CDR2 FQNNGV. Trimming cost V 6 bases and J 5 bases; bases outside gene matches: 8. The CDR3 covers 15 residues. DNA of the CDR3: TGTGCCAGCAGGTTGACTAGCGGGAGTCTGGACGAGCAGTACTTC. It encodes CASRLTSGSLDEQYF.

The genes are TRBV7-4 and TRBJ2-1; 8 bases align to TRBD2. Trimming removed 7 bases from V and 6 bases from J; junction bases left unmatched: 20. The germline V gene encodes CDR1 SGHVT and CDR2 SQSDAQ. There are 18 residues in the CDR3. In DNA, the CDR3 is TGTGCCAGCAACCGGCGTCAGCGGGAGCTCCCGAAATCCAATGAGCAGTTCTTC. It is translated as CASNRRQRELPKSNEQFF.

The table lists this clone with a count of one. The chain is built from TRBV27 and TRBJ2-1; 14 nucleotides match TRBD2. Germline loops: CDR1 MNHEY, CDR2 SMNVEV (reference sequence). The V gene end was trimmed by 5 bases and the J gene end by 7 bases; junction bases not matched to a gene: 4. The CDR3 is made up of 15 amino acids. CDR3 amino acids: CASSRLAGGLNEQFF. The CDR3, as DNA: TGTGCCAGCAGTCGACTAGCGGGGGGGCTGAATGAGCAGTTCTTC.

This clone was counted a few times. V gene TRBV7-9 combines with J gene TRBJ1-1; D might be TRBD1 (5 bases). With 5 bases removed from V and 4 bases from J, the gap between germline ends came to 8 bases. The CDR3 consists of 12 residues. Germline V gene data show CDR1 as SEHNR and CDR2 as FQNEAQ (reference sequence). For the CDR3, the DNA is TGTGCCAGCAGCGCAGGGTTCACTGAAGCTTTCTTT. It yields the protein CASSAGFTEAFF.

This sequence joins TRBV6-5 and TRBJ2-2; D tentatively fits TRBD1 or TRBD2 (6 bases each). V was pared by 6 bases and J by 7 bases, with 12 bases between. This CDR3 comprises 13 residues. The germline V gene has CDR1 MNHEY and CDR2 SVGAGI. This CDR3 reads CASSVQGGGELFF. The CDR3 nucleotides are TGTGCCAGCAGCGTACAGGGAGGCGGGGAGCTGTTTTTT.

The genes are TRBV4-1 and TRBJ2-3; 11 bases match TRBD2. The CDR3 extends over 16 amino acids. Germline V gene lookup returns CDR1 MGHRA and CDR2 YSYEKL. V was clipped by 5 bases and J by 2 bases; unmatched bases: 6. DNA of the CDR3: TGCGCCAGCAGCAAGCGACTAGCGGGATTCACAGATACGCAGTATTTT. This translates into CASSKRLAGFTDTQYF.

This clone was picked up a small number of times. This chain connects TRBV9 to TRBJ2-2; no clear D. Germline V CDR1 and CDR2: SGDLS, YYNGEE. There are 14 residues in the CDR3. V was cut by 0 bases and J by 6 bases, with 9 bases left in between. CDR3 nucleotides: TGTGCCAGCAGCGTAGATCCGGGCTCCGGGGAGCTGTTTTTT. This codes for CASSVDPGSGELFF.

The chain is built from TRBV6-1 and TRBJ1-3; no clear D. The ends were cut back, 2 bases at V and 1 base at J, with 12 bases in the middle. Germline V gives CDR1 MNHNS, CDR2 SASEGT. The CDR3 consists of 16 residues. CDR3 bases: TGTGCCAGCAGTGAACTCTCGGTTTCTTCTGGAAACACCATATATTTT. Translation gives CASSELSVSSGNTIYF.

The chain employs TRBV4-1 and TRBJ2-1; D could derive from TRBD1 or TRBD2 (6 bases each). The CDR3 runs to 17 residues. In germline, CDR1 is MGHRA, CDR2 YSYEKL. V was pared by 8 bases and J by 1 base, with 21 bases between. CDR3 DNA sequence: TGCGCCAGCGAAGGGGGACGCAGAGGAGGGTCCTACAATGAGCAGTTCTTC. Its translation: CASEGGRRGGSYNEQFF.

For the CDR3, the DNA is TGCGCCAGCAGCTTGGGGTTTGGACGAGACGCTACGCAGTATTTT. This gives the protein CASSLGFGRDATQYF. The V gene is TRBV5-1, the J gene TRBJ2-3; D remains unclear. Trimming took 0 bases from V and 8 from J, leaving 16 bases between them. The CDR3 spans 15 residues. The germline CDR1 and CDR2 sequences are SGHRS and YFSETQ.

The V call is TRBV13, the J call TRBJ1-2; D might be TRBD1 (6 bases). The CDR3 consists of 14 residues. The germline V gene encodes CDR1 PRHDT and CDR2 FYEKMQ (reference sequence). The V gene lost 3 bases and the J gene lost 4 bases, with 12 bases spanning the gap. The CDR3 sequence is CASSFNRDTYGYTF. The CDR3 nucleotides read TGTGCCAGCAGCTTTAACAGGGATACCTATGGCTACACCTTC.

This clone occurred a few times. The V and J genes are TRBV7-3 and TRBJ1-2; unclear D gene. The V end lost 5 bases, the J end lost 4 bases, and 11 bases lay between the germline ends. The CDR3 has 13 amino acids. Germline CDR1 and CDR2: SGHTA and FQGTGA. The CDR3 coding sequence is TGTGCCAGCAGCGTCGGGCACGGCTATGGCTACACCTTC. Amino acids: CASSVGHGYGYTF.